This TCR beta chain was found in a study of control samples from healthy donors and cancer patients. Profiled with immunoSEQ multiplex PCR; TCRdb holds only in-frame clones, not every one. The data show 150,000 to 200,000 clones, around 88% seen once. The sequenced sample consisted of blood. The sequence derives from a man aged 18 to 35 in good health.

CDR3 sequence reads: CASESRDAEKLFF. CDR3 DNA: TGTGCCTCAGAATCTAGGGACGCTGAAAAACTGTTTTTT. The chain has TRBV28 and TRBJ1-4; TRBD1 might be the D (5 bases). CDR3 size: 13 residues. Trimming took 11 bases from V and 7 from J, leaving 17 bases between them. Germline V lookup: CDR1 MDHEN, CDR2 SYDVKM.